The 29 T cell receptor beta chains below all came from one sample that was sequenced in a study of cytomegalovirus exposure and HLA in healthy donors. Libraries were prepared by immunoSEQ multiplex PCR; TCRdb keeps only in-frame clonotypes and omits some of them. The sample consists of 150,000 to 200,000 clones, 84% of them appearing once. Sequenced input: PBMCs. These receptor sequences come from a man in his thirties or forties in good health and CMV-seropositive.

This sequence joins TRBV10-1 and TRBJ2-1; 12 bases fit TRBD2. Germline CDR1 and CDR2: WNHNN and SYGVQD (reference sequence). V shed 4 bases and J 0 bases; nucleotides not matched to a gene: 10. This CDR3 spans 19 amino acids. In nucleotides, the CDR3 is TGCGCCAGCAGTGGTTCGGGACTAGCGGGTCAGAGCTCCTACAATGAGCAGTTCTTC. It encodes CASSGSGLAGQSSYNEQFF.

CDR3 nucleotides: TGTGCCAGCAGTGAAGTAAGGCAGGGAGGGACCCAGTACTTC. It codes for CASSEVRQGGTQYF. V gene TRBV6-1 combines with J gene TRBJ2-5; perhaps TRBD2 as D (6 bases). Germline assignment: CDR1 MNHNS and CDR2 SASEGT. The ends were cut back, 1 base at V and 7 bases at J, with 13 bases in the middle. The CDR3 runs 14 residues.

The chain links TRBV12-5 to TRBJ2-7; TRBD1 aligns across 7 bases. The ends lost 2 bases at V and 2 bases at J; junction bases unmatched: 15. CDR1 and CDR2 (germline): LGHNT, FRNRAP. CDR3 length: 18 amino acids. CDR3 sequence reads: CASGLTQTPGQLPYEQYF. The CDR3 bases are TGTGCTAGTGGTTTGACCCAAACTCCGGGACAGCTACCCTACGAGCAGTACTTC.

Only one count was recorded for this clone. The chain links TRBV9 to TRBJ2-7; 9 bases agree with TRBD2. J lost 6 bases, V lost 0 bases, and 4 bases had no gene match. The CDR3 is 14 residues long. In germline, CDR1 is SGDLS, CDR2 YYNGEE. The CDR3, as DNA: TGTGCCAGCAGCGTAGGACTAGCGGCCGGCGAGCAGTACTTC. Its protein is CASSVGLAAGEQYF. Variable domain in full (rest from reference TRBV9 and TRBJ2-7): DSGVTQTPKHLITATGQRVTLRCSPRSGDLSVYWYQQSLDQGLQFLIQYYNGEERAKGNILERFSAQQFPDLHSELNLSSLELGDSALYFCASSVGLAAGEQYFGPGTRLTVT.

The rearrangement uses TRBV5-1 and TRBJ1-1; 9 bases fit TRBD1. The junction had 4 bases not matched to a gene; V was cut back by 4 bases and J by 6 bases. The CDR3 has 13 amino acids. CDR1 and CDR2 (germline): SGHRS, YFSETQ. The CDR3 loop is CASSTQGAAEAFF. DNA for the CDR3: TGCGCCAGCAGCACACAGGGGGCTGCTGAAGCTTTCTTT.

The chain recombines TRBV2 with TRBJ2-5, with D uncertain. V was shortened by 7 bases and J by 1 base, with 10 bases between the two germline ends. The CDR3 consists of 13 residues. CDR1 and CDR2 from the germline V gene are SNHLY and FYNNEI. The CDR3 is CASNSRLQETQYF. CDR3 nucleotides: TGTGCCAGCAATAGCCGTCTCCAAGAGACCCAGTACTTC.

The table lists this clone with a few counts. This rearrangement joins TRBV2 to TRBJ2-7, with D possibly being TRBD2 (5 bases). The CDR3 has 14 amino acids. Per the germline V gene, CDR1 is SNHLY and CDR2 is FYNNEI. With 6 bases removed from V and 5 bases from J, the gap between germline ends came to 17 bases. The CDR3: CASSMLSPSHEQYF. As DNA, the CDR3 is TGTGCCAGCAGCATGCTCAGTCCTAGCCACGAGCAGTACTTC. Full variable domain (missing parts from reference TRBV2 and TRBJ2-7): EPEVTQTPSHQVTQMGQEVILRCVPISNHLYFYWYRQILGQKVEFLVSFYNNEISEKSEIFDDQFSVERPDGSNFTLKIRSTKLEDSAMYFCASSMLSPSHEQYFGPGTRLTVT.

The CDR3 bases are TGTGCCAGCAGTTCTATGGCGGGAGTGTTTCCGCAGTATTTT. Amino acid sequence: CASSSMAGVFPQYF. The V gene is TRBV28, the J gene TRBJ2-3; 7 positions match TRBD2. V lost 4 bases and J lost 10; bases outside the gene matches: 11. CDR3 length: 14 residues. Germline assignment: CDR1 MDHEN and CDR2 SYDVKM.

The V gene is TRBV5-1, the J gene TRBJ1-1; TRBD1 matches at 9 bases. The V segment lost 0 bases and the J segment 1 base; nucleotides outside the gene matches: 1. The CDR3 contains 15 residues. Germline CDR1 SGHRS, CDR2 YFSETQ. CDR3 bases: TGCGCCAGCAGCTTGGTGGGACAGGGGAACACTGAAGCTTTCTTT. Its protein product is CASSLVGQGNTEAFF. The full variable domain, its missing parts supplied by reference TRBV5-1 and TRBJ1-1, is KAGVTQTPRYLIKTRGQQVTLSCSPISGHRSVSWYQQTPGQGLQFLFEYFSETQRNKGNFPGRFSGRQFSNSRSEMNVSTLELGDSALYLCASSLVGQGNTEAFFGQGTRLTVV.

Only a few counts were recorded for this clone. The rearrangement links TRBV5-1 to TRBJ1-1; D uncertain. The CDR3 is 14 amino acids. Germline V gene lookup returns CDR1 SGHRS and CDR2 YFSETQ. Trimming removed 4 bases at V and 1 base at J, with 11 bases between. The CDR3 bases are TGCGCCAGCAGCAGTGGGGAGAAGAACACTGAAGCTTTCTTT. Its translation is CASSSGEKNTEAFF.

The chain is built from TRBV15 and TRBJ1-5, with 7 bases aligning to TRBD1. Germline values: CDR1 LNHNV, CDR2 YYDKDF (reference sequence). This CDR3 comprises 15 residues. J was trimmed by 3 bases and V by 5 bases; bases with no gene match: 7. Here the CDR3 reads CATSASDRANQPQHF. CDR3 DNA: TGTGCCACCAGCGCTTCTGACAGGGCCAATCAGCCCCAGCATTTT.

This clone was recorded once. The CDR3 DNA follows: TGTGCCAGCAGCGCACAGGACAGGGGTGGCTACACCTTC. This encodes CASSAQDRGGYTF. The chain employs TRBV9 and TRBJ1-2; 9 nucleotides align to TRBD1. Germline trimming cut 3 bases from V and 7 bases from J; bases unmatched to any gene: 4. The CDR3 consists of 13 residues. Germline CDR1 reads SGDLS; CDR2 reads YYNGEE.

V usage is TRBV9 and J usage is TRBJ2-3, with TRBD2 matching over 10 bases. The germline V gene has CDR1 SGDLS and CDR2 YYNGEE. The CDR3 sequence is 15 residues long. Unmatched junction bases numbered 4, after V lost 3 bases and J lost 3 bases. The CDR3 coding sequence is TGTGCCAGCAGCGAACTAGCGGGGCTAACAGATACGCAGTATTTT. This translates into CASSELAGLTDTQYF. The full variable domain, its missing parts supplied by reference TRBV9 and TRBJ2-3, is DSGVTQTPKHLITATGQRVTLRCSPRSGDLSVYWYQQSLDQGLQFLIQYYNGEERAKGNILERFSAQQFPDLHSELNLSSLELGDSALYFCASSELAGLTDTQYFGPGTRLTVL.

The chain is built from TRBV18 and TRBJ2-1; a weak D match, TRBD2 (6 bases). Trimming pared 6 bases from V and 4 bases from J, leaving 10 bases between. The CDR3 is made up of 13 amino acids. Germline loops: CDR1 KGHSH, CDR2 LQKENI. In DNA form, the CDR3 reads TGTGCCAGCTCGTGGAGGGATTACAATGAGCAGTTCTTC. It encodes CASSWRDYNEQFF. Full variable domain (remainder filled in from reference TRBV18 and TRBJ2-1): NAGVMQNPRHLVRRRGQEARLRCSPMKGHSHVYWYRQLPEEGLKFMVYLQKENIIDESGMPKERFSAEFPKEGPSILRIQQVVRGDSAAYFCASSWRDYNEQFFGPGTRLTVL.

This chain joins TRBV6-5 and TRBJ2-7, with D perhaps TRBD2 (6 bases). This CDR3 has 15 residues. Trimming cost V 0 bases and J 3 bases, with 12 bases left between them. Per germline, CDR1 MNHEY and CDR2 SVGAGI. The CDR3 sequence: CASSYSREVDYEQYF. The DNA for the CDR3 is TGTGCCAGCAGTTACTCAAGGGAGGTAGACTACGAGCAGTACTTC.

CDR3 in amino acids: CASSFRGSGANVLTF. Written as DNA, the CDR3 is TGTGCCAGCAGCTTTCGAGGCTCTGGGGCCAACGTCCTGACTTTC. The genes are TRBV13 and TRBJ2-6; no clear D. The V end lost 3 bases, the J end lost 0 bases, and 6 bases lay between the germline ends. This CDR3 comprises 15 residues. CDR1 and CDR2 from the germline V gene are PRHDT and FYEKMQ (reference sequence).

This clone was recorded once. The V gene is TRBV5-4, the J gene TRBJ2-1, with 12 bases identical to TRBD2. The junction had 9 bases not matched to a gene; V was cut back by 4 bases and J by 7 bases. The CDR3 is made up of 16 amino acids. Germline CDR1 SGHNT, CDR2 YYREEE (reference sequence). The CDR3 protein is CASSAPSGRAINEQFF. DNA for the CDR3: TGTGCCAGCAGCGCACCTAGCGGGAGGGCCATAAATGAGCAGTTCTTC.

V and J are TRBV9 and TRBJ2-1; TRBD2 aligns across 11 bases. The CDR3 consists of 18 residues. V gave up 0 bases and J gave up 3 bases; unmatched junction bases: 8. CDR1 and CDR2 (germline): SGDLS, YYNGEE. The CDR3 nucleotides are TGTGCCAGCAGCGTAGGTAGCGGGGGGGCACGACTCTACAATGAGCAGTTCTTC. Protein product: CASSVGSGGARLYNEQFF. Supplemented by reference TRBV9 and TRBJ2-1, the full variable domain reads DSGVTQTPKHLITATGQRVTLRCSPRSGDLSVYWYQQSLDQGLQFLIQYYNGEERAKGNILERFSAQQFPDLHSELNLSSLELGDSALYFCASSVGSGGARLYNEQFFGPGTRLTVL.

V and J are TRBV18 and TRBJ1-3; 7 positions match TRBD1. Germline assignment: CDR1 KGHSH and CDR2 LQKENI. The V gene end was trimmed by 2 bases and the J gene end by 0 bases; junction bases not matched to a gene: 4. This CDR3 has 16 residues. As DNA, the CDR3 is TGTGCCAGCTCACCATGGGACAGTTCCTCTGGAAACACCATATATTTT. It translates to CASSPWDSSSGNTIYF.

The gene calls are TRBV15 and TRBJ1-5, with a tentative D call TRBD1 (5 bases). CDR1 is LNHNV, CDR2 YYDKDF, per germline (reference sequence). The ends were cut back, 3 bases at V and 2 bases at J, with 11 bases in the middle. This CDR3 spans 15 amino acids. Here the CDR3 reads CATSRQGRGNQPQHF. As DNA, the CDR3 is TGTGCCACCAGCAGGCAGGGTAGGGGCAATCAGCCCCAGCATTTT.

CDR3: CACLRLAGVTGELFF. CDR3 coding DNA: TGTGCCTGTCTGCGACTAGCGGGAGTTACCGGGGAGCTGTTTTTT. The V and J genes are TRBV2 and TRBJ2-2; 12 bases are a match to TRBD2. V lost 11 bases and J lost 5; bases outside the gene matches: 9. The germline CDR1 and CDR2 sequences are SNHLY and FYNNEI. The CDR3 totals 15 residues.

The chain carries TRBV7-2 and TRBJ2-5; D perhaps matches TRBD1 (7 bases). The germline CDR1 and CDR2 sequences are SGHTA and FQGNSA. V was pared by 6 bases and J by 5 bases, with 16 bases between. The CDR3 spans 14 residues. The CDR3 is CASRPPRGRETQYF. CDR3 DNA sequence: TGTGCCAGCAGACCTCCCAGGGGGAGGGAGACCCAGTACTTC.

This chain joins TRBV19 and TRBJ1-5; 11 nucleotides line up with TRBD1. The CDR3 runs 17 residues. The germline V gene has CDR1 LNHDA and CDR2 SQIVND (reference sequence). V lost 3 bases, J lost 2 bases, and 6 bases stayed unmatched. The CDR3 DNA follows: TGTGCCAGTAGTATTTGGACAGGGGGCGATCGCAATCAGCCCCAGCATTTT. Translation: CASSIWTGGDRNQPQHF. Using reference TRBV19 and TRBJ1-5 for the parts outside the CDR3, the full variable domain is DGGITQSPKYLFRKEGQNVTLSCEQNLNHDAMYWYRQDPGQGLRLIYYSQIVNDFQKGDIAEGYSVSREKKESFPLTVTSAQKNPTAFYLCASSIWTGGDRNQPQHFGDGTRLSIL.

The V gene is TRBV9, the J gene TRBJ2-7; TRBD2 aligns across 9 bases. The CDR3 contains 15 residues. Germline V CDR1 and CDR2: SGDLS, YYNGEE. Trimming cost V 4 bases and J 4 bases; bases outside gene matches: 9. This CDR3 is CASSSLAGPAYEQYF. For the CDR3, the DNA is TGTGCCAGCAGCTCCCTAGCGGGACCTGCTTACGAGCAGTACTTC. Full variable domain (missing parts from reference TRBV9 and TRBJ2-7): DSGVTQTPKHLITATGQRVTLRCSPRSGDLSVYWYQQSLDQGLQFLIQYYNGEERAKGNILERFSAQQFPDLHSELNLSSLELGDSALYFCASSSLAGPAYEQYFGPGTRLTVT.

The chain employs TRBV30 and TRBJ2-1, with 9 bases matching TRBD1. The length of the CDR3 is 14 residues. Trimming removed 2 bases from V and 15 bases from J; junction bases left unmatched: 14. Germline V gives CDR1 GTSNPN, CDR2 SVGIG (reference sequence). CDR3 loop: CAWSPSGTGRPRFF. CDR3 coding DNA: TGTGCCTGGAGTCCGTCCGGGACAGGGAGGCCTCGGTTCTTC.

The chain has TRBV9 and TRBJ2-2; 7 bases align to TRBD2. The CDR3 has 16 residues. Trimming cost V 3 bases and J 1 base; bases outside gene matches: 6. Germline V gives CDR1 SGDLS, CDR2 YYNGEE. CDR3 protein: CASSAKAGWNTGELFF. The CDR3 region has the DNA TGTGCCAGCAGCGCCAAAGCGGGGTGGAACACCGGGGAGCTGTTTTTT.

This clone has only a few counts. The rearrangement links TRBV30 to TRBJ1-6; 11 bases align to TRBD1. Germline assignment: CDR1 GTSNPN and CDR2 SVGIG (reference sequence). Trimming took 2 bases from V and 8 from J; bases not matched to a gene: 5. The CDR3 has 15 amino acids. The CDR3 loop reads CAWSKSGQGDSPLHF. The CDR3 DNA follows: TGTGCCTGGAGTAAATCGGGACAGGGGGATTCACCCCTCCACTTT.

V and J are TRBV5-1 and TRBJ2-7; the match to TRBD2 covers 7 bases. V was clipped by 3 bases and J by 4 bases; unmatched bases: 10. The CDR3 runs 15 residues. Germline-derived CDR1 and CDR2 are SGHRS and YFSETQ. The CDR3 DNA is TGCGCCAGCAGCTGGGGGAGGGAGTCGGGTTACGAGCAGTACTTC. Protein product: CASSWGRESGYEQYF.

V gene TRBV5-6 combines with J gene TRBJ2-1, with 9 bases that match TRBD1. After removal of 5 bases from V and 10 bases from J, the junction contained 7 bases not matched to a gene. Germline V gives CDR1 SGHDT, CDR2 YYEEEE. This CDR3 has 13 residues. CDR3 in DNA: TGTGCCAGCAGTTTACAGGGGGCAAGGGAGCAGTTCTTC. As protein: CASSLQGAREQFF.